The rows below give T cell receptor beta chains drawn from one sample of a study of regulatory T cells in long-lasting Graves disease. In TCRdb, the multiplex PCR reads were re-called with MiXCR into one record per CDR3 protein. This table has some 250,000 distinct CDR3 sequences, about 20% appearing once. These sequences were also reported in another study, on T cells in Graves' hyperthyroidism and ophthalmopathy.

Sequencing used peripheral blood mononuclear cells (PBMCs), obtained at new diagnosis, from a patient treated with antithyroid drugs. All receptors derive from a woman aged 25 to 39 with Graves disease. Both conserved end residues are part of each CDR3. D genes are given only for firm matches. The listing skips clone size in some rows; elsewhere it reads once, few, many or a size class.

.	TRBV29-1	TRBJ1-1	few	TGCAGCGCCGACAGAGAAGCTTTCTTT	CSADREAFF
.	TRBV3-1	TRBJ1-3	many	TGTGCCAGCAGCGCCCGAGACAGCTCCTCTGGAAACACCATATATTTT	CASSARDSSSGNTIYF
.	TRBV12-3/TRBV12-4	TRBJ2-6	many	TGTGCCAGCAGGGACAGCGGGGCCGGGGCCAACGTCCTGACTTTC	CASRDSGAGANVLTF
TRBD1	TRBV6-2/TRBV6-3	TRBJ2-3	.	TGTGCCAGCGTACAGGGGGCTAGTGATACAGATACGCAGTATTTT	CASVQGASDTDTQYF
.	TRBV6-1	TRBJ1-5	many	TGTGCCAGCAGTCGTACAGGGTCCAATCAGCCCCAGCATTTT	CASSRTGSNQPQHF
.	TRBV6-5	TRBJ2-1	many	TGTGCCAGCAGTTACCGGGACTACAATGAGCAGTTCTTC	CASSYRDYNEQFF
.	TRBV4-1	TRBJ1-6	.	TGCGCCAGCAGCCAAGACAGAAACTCCTATAATTCACCCCTCCACTTT	CASSQDRNSYNSPLHF
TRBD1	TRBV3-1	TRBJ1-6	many	TGTGCCAGCAGCCAAGAGGGGACAGGGGTTTCACCCCTCCACTTT	CASSQEGTGVSPLHF
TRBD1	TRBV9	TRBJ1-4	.	TGTGCCAGCGGCGTAGCCCCGACAGGGGCAAGAGAAAAACTGTTTTTT	CASGVAPTGAREKLFF
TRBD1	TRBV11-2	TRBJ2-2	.	TGTGCCAGCAGCTTGAGGGGACAGAAGCCCGGGGAGCTGTTTTTT	CASSLRGQKPGELFF
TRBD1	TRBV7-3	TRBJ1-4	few	TGTGCCAGCAGCTTAACCCCACCGGGACAGGGAGACGAAAAACTGTTTTTT	CASSLTPPGQGDEKLFF
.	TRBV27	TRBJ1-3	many	TGTGCCAGCAGTTTTATCGCAGGAAACACCATATATTTT	CASSFIAGNTIYF
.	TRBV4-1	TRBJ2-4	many	TGCGCCAGCAGCCAAGGAGACAGGCGGACCTTCGGAAACATTCAGTACTTC	CASSQGDRRTFGNIQYF
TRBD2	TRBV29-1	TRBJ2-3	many	TGCAGCGTTTGGGGACTAGCGGGGGGCGAGAACACAGATACGCAGTATTTT	CSVWGLAGGENTDTQYF
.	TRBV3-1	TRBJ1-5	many	TGTGCCAGCAGCCAAGTCAGCAATCAGCCCCAGCATTTT	CASSQVSNQPQHF
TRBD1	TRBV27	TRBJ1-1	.	TGTGCCAGCAGTTTATTTGGCCGGACAGGGGGCACTGAAGCTTTCTTT	CASSLFGRTGGTEAFF
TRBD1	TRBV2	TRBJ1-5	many	TGTGCCACCGGCAAAACAGGGGGGGATCAGCCCCAGCATTTT	CATGKTGGDQPQHF
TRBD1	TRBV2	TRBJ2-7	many	TGTGCCAGCAGTTTTGGTCCCGGGACAGGGGGCTACGAGCAGTACTTC	CASSFGPGTGGYEQYF
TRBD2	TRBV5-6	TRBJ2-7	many	TGTGCCAGCAGCTCCGACGGGACTAGTAGATACGAGCAGTACTTC	CASSSDGTSRYEQYF
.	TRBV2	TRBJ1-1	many	TGTGCCAGCAGGCAAGACCCGGGACACACTGAAGCTTTCTTT	CASRQDPGHTEAFF
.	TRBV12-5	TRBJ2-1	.	TGTGCTAGTGGTCCCCGAAATGAGCAGTTCTTC	CASGPRNEQFF
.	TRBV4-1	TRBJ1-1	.	TGCGCCAGCAGCCAAGTTTCTACTGAAGCTTTCTTT	CASSQVSTEAFF
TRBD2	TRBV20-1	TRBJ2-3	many	TGCAGTGCCAGCAATCGAGCGGGGGGGCCAATAGATACGCAGTATTTT	CSASNRAGGPIDTQYF
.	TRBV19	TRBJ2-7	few	TGTGCCAGTAGTATAATGGGGGGACAGCGCGAGCAGTACTTC	CASSIMGGQREQYF
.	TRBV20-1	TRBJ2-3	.	TGCAGTGCTAGAGTTGGGGGGAGCGGAGATACGCAGTATTTT	CSARVGGSGDTQYF
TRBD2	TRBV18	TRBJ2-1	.	TGTGCCAGCTCTCCCGACATGGGGAGGGCGAGGAATGAGCAGTTCTTC	CASSPDMGRARNEQFF
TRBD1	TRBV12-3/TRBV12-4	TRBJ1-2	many	TGTGCCAGCAGTTCTCCCGGGACAGGGAGTGATGGCTACACCTTC	CASSSPGTGSDGYTF
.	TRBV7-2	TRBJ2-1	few	TGTGCCAGCAGCTTGCGACGGGGGTTGACCAGTGAGCAGTTCTTC	CASSLRRGLTSEQFF
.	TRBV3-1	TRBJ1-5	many	TGTGCCAGCAGCCAAGATTTGGGGAGTCAGCCCCAGCATTTT	CASSQDLGSQPQHF
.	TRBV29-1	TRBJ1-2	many	TGCAGCGTCGACAGCCTTAGGGGCTATGGCTACACCTTC	CSVDSLRGYGYTF
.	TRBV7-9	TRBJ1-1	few	TGTGCCAGCAGCTTAGGGTTTACGGACACTGGAGCTTTCTTT	CASSLGFTDTGAFF
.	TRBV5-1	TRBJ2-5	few	TGCGCCAGCATCTTCCAGGGGCAAGAGACCCAGTACTTC	CASIFQGQETQYF
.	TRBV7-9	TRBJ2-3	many	TGTGCCAGCAGTGACCCCACAGATACGCAGTATTTT	CASSDPTDTQYF
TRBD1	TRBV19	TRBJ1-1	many	TGTGCCAGTAGTCTTCGACAGGGAGTAATGGCTTTCTTT	CASSLRQGVMAFF
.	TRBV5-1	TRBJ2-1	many	TGCGCCAGCAGCTTGGAACAGGCCGACAATGAGCAGTTCTTC	CASSLEQADNEQFF
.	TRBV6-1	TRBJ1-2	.	TGTGCCAGCAGTGGGATAGGGCGCGGGGGCTACACCTTC	CASSGIGRGGYTF
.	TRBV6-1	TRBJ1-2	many	TGTGCCAGCAGACGTACGGGTAACGACTATGGCTACACCTTC	CASRRTGNDYGYTF
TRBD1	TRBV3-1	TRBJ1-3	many	TGTGCCAGCAGCCAAGGTTCAGGGACAGACTCTGGAAACACCATATATTTT	CASSQGSGTDSGNTIYF
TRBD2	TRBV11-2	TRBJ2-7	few	TGTGCCAGCAGCTTAATGCGCTCTAGCGGATTTTTCTACGAGCAGTACTTC	CASSLMRSSGFFYEQYF
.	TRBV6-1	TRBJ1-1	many	TGTGCCAGCAGTAGCGGGGACATTCCTGGAGCTTTCTTT	CASSSGDIPGAFF
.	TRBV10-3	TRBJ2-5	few	TGTGCCATCAGTGAGATCGGGGCGGGGACCCAGTACTTC	CAISEIGAGTQYF
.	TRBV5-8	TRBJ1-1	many	TGTGCCAGCAGCTTTTTGAGCACTGAAGCTTTCTTT	CASSFLSTEAFF
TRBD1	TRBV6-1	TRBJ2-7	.	TGTGCCAGCAGAGAGACAGGGGCGACATACTACGAGCAGTACTTC	CASRETGATYYEQYF
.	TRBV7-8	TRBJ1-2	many	TGTGCCAGCAGTTTAAGGACACAAGACTATGGCTACACCTTC	CASSLRTQDYGYTF
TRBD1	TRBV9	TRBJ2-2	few	TGTGCCAGCAGTTACGGGACAGGGAACACCGGGGAGCTGTTTTTT	CASSYGTGNTGELFF
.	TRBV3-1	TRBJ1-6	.	TGTGCCAGCAGCAACAGGTTCGACTCACCCCTCCACTTT	CASSNRFDSPLHF
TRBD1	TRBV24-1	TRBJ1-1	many	TGTGCCACCGTCGTGGTGTCCGACAGGGGGATCACTGAAGCTTTCTTT	CATVVVSDRGITEAFF
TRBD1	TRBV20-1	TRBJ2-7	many	TGCAGTGCTAGCGCTCGGGGACAGGGGACCTACGAGCAGTACTTC	CSASARGQGTYEQYF
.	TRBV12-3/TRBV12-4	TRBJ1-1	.	TGTGCCAGCAGTCGACAGGCTTGGCTGAACACTGAAGCTTTCTTT	CASSRQAWLNTEAFF
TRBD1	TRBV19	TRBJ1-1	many	TGTGCCACCACCCCACCGGGACAGAAGTATATGAACACTGAAGCTTTCTTT	CATTPPGQKYMNTEAFF
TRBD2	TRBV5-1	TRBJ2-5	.	TGCGCCAGCAGCCAAGGGACTAGCGGGAGAGCGTACCAAGAGACCCAGTACTTC	CASSQGTSGRAYQETQYF
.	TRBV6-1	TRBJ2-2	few	TGTGCCAGCAGTCTTAAGGGGGAGCTGTTTTTT	CASSLKGELFF